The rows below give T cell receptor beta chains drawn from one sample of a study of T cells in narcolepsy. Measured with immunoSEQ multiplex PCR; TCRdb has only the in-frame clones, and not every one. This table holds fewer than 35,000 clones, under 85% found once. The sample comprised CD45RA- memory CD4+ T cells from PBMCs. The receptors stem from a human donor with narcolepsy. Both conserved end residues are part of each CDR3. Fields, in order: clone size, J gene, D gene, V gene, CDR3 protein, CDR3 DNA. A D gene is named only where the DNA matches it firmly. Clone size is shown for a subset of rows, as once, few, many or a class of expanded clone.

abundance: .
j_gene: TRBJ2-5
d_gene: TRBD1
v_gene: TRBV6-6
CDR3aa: CASSYRQGGETQYF
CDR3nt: TGTGCCAGCAGTTACCGACAGGGGGGAGAGACCCAGTACTTC

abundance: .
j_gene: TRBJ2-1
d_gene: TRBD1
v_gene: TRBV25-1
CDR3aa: CASGQGAGWGSSYNEQFF
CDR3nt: TGTGCCAGCGGACAGGGGGCCGGGTGGGGTAGCTCCTACAATGAGCAGTTCTTC

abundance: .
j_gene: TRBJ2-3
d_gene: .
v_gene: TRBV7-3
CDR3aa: CASSLTSSGTQYF
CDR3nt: TGTGCCAGCAGCCTCACCTCTTCGGGTACGCAGTATTTT

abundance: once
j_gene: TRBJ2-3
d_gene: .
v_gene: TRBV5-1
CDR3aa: CASSLGDTQYF
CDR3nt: TGCGCCAGCAGCTTAGGAGATACGCAGTATTTT

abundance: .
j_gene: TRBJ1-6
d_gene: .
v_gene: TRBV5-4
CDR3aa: CASSFGDRQGSPLHF
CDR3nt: TGTGCCAGCAGCTTCGGGGACCGGCAGGGTTCACCCCTCCACTTT

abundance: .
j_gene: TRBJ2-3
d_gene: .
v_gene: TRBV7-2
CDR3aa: CASSFSTGDTQITQYF
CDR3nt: TGTGCCAGCAGCTTTTCAACGGGCGATACACAGATTACGCAGTATTTT

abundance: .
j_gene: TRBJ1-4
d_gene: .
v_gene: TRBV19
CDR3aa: CASKDTGFNEKLFF
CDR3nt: TGTGCCAGTAAAGATACGGGATTTAATGAAAAACTGTTTTTT

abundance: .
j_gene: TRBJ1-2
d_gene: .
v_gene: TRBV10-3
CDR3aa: CAIREVWTDLNYGYTF
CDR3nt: TGTGCCATCAGGGAGGTCTGGACAGATCTCAACTATGGCTACACCTTC

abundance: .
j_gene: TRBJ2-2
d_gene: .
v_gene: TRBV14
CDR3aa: CASSHRTVTGELFF
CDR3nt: TGTGCCAGCAGCCACCGGACAGTCACCGGGGAGCTGTTTTTT

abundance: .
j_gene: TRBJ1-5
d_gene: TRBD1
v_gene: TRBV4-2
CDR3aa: CASSQSADRDYSNQPQHF
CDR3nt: TGTGCCAGCAGCCAGTCGGCGGACAGGGACTATAGCAATCAGCCCCAGCATTTT

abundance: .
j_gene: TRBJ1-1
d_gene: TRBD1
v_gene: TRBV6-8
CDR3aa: CMGGQGGAIPEAFF
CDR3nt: TGTATGGGGGGACAGGGTGGAGCGATACCTGAAGCTTTCTTT

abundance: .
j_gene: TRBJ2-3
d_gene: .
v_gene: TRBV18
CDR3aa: CASSRDQGKSTDTQYF
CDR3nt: TGTGCCAGCTCGCGGGACCAGGGGAAAAGCACAGATACGCAGTATTTT

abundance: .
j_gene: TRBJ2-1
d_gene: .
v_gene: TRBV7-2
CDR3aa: CASSRGGGYNEQFF
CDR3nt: TGTGCCAGCAGCCGAGGGGGTGGGTACAATGAGCAGTTCTTC

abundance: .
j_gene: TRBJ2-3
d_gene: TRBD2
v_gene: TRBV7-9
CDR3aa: CASSLHGGDTDTQYF
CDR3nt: TGTGCCAGCAGCTTACATGGGGGGGACACAGATACGCAGTATTTT

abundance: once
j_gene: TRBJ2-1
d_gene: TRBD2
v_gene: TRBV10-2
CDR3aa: CASSEQLAGLEFF
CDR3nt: TGCGCCAGCAGTGAACAACTAGCGGGGCTAGAGTTCTTC

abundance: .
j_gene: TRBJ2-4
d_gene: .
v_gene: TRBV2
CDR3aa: CAGGGSGGNIQYF
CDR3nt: TGTGCCGGCGGAGGCTCCGGTGGAAACATTCAGTACTTC

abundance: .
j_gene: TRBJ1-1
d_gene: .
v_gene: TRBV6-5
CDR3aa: CASSHREPNTEAFF
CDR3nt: TGTGCCAGCAGTCACAGGGAACCGAACACTGAAGCTTTCTTT

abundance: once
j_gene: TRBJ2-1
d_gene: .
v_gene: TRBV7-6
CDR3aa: CASTPPRGNNEQFF
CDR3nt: TGTGCCAGCACCCCACCGCGGGGAAACAATGAGCAGTTCTTC

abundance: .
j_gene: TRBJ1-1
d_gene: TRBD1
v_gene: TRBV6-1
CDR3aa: CASSEAGTGGTEAFF
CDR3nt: TGTGCCAGCAGTGAAGCTGGGACAGGGGGTACTGAAGCTTTCTTT

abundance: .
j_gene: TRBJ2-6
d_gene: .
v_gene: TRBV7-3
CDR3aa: CASSLGSRAGANVLTF
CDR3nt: TGTGCCAGCAGCCTCGGGAGTAGGGCTGGGGCCAACGTCCTGACTTTC

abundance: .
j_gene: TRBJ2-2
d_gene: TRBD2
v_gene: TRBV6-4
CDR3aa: CASSSLAGGTNTGELFF
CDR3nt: TGTGCCAGCAGTTCCCTAGCGGGGGGGACGAACACCGGGGAGCTGTTTTTT

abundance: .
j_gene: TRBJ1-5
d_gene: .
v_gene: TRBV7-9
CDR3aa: CASSWGESGNQPQHF
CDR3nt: TGTGCCAGCAGCTGGGGGGAGTCTGGCAATCAGCCCCAGCATTTT

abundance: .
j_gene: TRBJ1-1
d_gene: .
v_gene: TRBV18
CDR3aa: CASSLQVGSTEAFF
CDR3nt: TGTGCCAGCTCACTCCAAGTAGGTTCCACTGAAGCTTTCTTT

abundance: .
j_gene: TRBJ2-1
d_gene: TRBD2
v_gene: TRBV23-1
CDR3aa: CASSQGLGGNSYNEQFF
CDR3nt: TGCGCCAGCAGTCAGGGTCTCGGGGGGAACTCCTACAATGAGCAGTTCTTC

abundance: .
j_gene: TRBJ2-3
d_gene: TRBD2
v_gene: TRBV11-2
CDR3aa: CASSLDGLAGGSDTQYF
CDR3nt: TGTGCCAGCAGCTTAGATGGTCTAGCGGGGGGGTCAGATACGCAGTATTTT

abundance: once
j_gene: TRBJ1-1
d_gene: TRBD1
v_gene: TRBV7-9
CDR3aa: CASSSTRQGAEAFF
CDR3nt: TGTGCCAGCAGCTCGACCCGACAGGGGGCCGAAGCTTTCTTT

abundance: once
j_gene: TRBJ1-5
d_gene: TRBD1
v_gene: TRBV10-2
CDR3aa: CASGRTGTGGNQPQHF
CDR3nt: TGCGCCAGCGGAAGAACCGGCACAGGGGGCAATCAGCCCCAGCATTTT

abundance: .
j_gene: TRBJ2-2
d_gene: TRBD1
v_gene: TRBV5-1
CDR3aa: CASSPPVGGQGATGELFF
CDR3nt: TGCGCCAGCAGCCCCCCGGTAGGGGGACAGGGGGCCACCGGGGAGCTGTTTTTT

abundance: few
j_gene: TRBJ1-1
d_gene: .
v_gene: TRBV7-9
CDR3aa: CASSTQANTEAFF
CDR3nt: TGTGCCAGCAGCACACAAGCGAACACTGAAGCTTTCTTT

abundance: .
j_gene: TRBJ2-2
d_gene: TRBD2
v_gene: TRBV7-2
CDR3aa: CASSPLSGRGDGELFF
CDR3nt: TGTGCCAGCAGCCCTCTTTCAGGGCGGGGGGACGGGGAGCTGTTTTTT

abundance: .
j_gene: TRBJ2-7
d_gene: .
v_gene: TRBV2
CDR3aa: CAGTREKGASYEQYF
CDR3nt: TGTGCCGGGACCCGGGAGAAAGGGGCATCCTACGAGCAGTACTTC

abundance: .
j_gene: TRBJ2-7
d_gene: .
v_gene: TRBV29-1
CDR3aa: CSVVRVTGSAYEQYF
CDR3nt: TGCAGCGTTGTTCGGGTAACAGGGTCCGCCTACGAGCAGTACTTC

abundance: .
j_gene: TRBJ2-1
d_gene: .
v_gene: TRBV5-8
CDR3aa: CASRSSGYSYNEQFF
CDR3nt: TGTGCCAGCAGATCAAGCGGGTACTCCTACAATGAGCAGTTCTTC

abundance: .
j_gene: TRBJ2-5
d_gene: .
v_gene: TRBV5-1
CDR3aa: CASSLVASQETQYF
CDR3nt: TGCGCCAGCAGCTTGGTGGCCAGCCAAGAGACCCAGTACTTC

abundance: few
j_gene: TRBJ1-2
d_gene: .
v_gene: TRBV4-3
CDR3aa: CASSQEAGTRSWGYTF
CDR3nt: TGCGCCAGCAGCCAAGAAGCCGGGACACGAAGTTGGGGCTACACCTTC

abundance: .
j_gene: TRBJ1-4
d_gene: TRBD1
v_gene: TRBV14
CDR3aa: CASSQGPGGFEKLFF
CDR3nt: TGTGCCAGCAGCCAAGGTCCAGGGGGTTTTGAAAAACTGTTTTTT

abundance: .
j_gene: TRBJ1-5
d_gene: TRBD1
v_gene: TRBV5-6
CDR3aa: CASTRDRSNQPQHF
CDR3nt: TGTGCCAGCACCCGGGACAGAAGCAATCAGCCCCAGCATTTT

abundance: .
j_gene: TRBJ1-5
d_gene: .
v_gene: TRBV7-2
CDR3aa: CASSQASGVVWQPQHF
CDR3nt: TGTGCCAGCAGCCAAGCGTCAGGGGTTGTGTGGCAGCCCCAGCATTTT

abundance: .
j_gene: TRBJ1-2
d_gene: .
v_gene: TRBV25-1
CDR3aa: CASSEDSYYGYTF
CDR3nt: TGTGCCAGCAGTGAGGACAGTTACTATGGCTACACCTTC

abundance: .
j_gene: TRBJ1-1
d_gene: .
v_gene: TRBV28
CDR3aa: CASSLPFTRAFF
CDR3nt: TGTGCCAGCAGTTTACCGTTTACTAGGGCTTTCTTT

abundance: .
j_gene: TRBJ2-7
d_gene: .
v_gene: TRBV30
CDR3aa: CAWSDRVEQYF
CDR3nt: TGTGCCTGGAGTGACAGGGTAGAGCAGTACTTC

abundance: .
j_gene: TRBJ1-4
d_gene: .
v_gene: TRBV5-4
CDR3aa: CASSLGQANEKLFF
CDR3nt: TGTGCCAGCAGCTTGGGACAGGCTAATGAAAAACTGTTTTTT

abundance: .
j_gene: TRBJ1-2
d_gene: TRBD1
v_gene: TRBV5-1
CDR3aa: CASSLRTGDYGYTF
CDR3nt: TGCGCCAGCAGCTTGAGGACAGGGGATTATGGCTACACCTTC

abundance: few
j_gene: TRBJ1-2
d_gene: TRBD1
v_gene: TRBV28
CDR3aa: CASRSQGAGGYTF
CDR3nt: TGTGCCAGCAGATCGCAGGGGGCTGGTGGCTACACCTTC

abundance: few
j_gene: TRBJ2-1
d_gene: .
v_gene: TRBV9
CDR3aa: CASSVATGSSYNEQFF
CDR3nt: TGTGCCAGCAGCGTAGCTACGGGGAGCTCCTACAATGAGCAGTTCTTC

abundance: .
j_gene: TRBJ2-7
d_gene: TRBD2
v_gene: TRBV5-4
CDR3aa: CASSLGSGGPYEQYF
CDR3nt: TGTGCCAGCAGCTTGGGGAGCGGGGGACCCTACGAGCAGTACTTC

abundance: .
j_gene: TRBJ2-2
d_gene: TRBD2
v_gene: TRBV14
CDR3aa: CASSQEPLAGSNTGELFF
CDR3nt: TGTGCCAGCAGCCAAGAACCTCTAGCGGGATCGAACACCGGGGAGCTGTTTTTT

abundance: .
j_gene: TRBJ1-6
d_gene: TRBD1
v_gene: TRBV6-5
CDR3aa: CASSNGQGEGSPLHF
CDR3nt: TGTGCCAGCAGCAACGGACAGGGGGAAGGTTCACCCCTCCACTTT

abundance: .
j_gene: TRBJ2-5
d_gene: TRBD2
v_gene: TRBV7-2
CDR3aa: CASSPTSAVYQETQYF
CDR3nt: TGTGCCAGCAGCCCGACTAGCGCCGTATACCAAGAGACCCAGTACTTC

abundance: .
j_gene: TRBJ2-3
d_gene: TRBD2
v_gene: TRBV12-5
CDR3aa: CASGLLRTSGVASTDTQYF
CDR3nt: TGTGCTAGTGGTTTGCTCCGGACTAGCGGGGTAGCTAGCACAGATACGCAGTATTTT

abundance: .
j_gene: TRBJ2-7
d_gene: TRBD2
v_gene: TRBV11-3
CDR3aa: CASSPLGLAGGHEQYF
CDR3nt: TGTGCCAGCAGCCCCCTGGGACTAGCGGGGGGCCACGAGCAGTACTTC

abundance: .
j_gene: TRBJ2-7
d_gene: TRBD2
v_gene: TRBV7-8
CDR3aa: CASSLHSGGYKRYGDEQYF
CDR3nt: TGTGCCAGCAGCTTACATTCGGGGGGGTACAAGAGGTACGGGGACGAGCAGTACTTC